The 23 T cell receptor beta chains listed next were all sequenced from one sample in a study of cytomegalovirus exposure and HLA in healthy donors. PCR was performed using 60 Vbeta and 13 Jbeta primers. The table came from immunoSEQ multiplex PCR; TCRdb's copy has only in-frame clones and leaves some out. The data hold about 170,000 clones, with around 80% observed a single time. The specimen sequenced was PBMCs. The receptors originated from a woman in her fifties or sixties in good health and CMV-seropositive.

This clone was observed a few times. V is TRBV28 and J is TRBJ1-4; possible D gene TRBD1, 6 bases. Trimming removed 5 bases at V and 5 bases at J, with 15 bases between. Per germline, CDR1 MDHEN and CDR2 SYDVKM. The CDR3 has 15 amino acids. DNA of the CDR3: TGTGCCAGCAGTCTCCGGACAGAGATCAATGAAAAACTGTTTTTT. Translated, it gives CASSLRTEINEKLFF.

This chain links TRBV5-1 with TRBJ2-5; 11 bases are shared with TRBD2. The CDR3 loop spans 16 amino acids. Trimming at V came to 4 bases and at J to 2 bases, leaving 7 bases not matched to a gene. The germline CDR1 and CDR2 sequences are SGHRS and YFSETQ. CDR3 bases: TGCGCCAGCAGCCCCCTGACTAGCGGGGTACAAGAGACCCAGTACTTC. This encodes CASSPLTSGVQETQYF.

This chain uses TRBV28 with TRBJ2-4; 12 nucleotides match TRBD2. The CDR3 has 16 amino acids. The junction had 5 bases not matched to a gene; V was cut back by 6 bases and J by 2 bases. CDR1 is MDHEN and CDR2 is SYDVKM in the germline V gene. The CDR3 coding sequence is TGTGCCAGCAGCGCTAGCGGGAGGGGGTCCAAAAACATTCAGTACTTC. It yields the protein CASSASGRGSKNIQYF.

This chain connects TRBV21-1 to TRBJ1-2. TRBV21-1 is designated a pseudogene. This CDR3 contains 12 residues. DNA for the CDR3: TGTGCCAGCAACGCACCTACCTATGGCTACACCTTC. This translates into CASNAPTYGYTF.

The chain is built from TRBV2 and TRBJ1-2, with TRBD1 matching 7 bases. This CDR3 spans 11 amino acids. V shed 6 bases, J shed 6 bases, and the junction held 1 base outside the gene matches. In germline, CDR1 is SNHLY, CDR2 FYNNEI. Here the CDR3 reads CASRDRDGYTF. The CDR3 DNA reads TGTGCCAGCAGAGACAGGGATGGCTACACCTTC.

The rearrangement links TRBV9 to TRBJ2-2; D is possibly TRBD1 (6 bases). CDR1 and CDR2 (germline): SGDLS, YYNGEE. CDR3 size: 15 residues. Trimming took 5 bases from V and 0 from J, leaving 11 bases between them. CDR3 amino acids: CASRRTATNTGELFF. As DNA, the CDR3 is TGTGCCAGCAGACGGACAGCCACGAACACCGGGGAGCTGTTTTTT.

The chain links TRBV4-3 to TRBJ1-3; TRBD1 agrees at 10 bases. Germline V CDR1 and CDR2: LGHNA, YSLEER. The CDR3 loop spans 19 amino acids. V trimming: 0 bases; J trimming: 0 bases; junction bases outside the gene matches: 8. The CDR3 DNA follows: TGCGCCAGCAGCCAAGATCTTGGGGACAGGGGATTCTCTGGAAACACCATATATTTT. Amino acids: CASSQDLGDRGFSGNTIYF.

The chain uses TRBV7-6 and TRBJ1-1; no reliable D call. V lost 1 base, J lost 3 bases, and 6 bases lay in between. The CDR3 is 13 residues long. Germline V lookup: CDR1 SGHVS, CDR2 FNYEAQ. In DNA, the CDR3 is TGTGCCAGCAGCTTAGAGCCCTACACTGAAGCTTTCTTT. Translated, it gives CASSLEPYTEAFF.

This clone has only a few counts. This rearrangement joins TRBV2 to TRBJ2-5, with 10 bases fitting TRBD1. TRBJ2-7 explains the end of the DNA better; the J call may be wrong. The CDR3 loop spans 13 amino acids. Germline V gives CDR1 SNHLY, CDR2 FYNNEI. CDR3 residues: CASRDRGSYEQYF. The CDR3 coding sequence is TGTGCCAGCAGGGACAGGGGGTCCTACGAGCAGTACTTC.

The chain uses TRBV29-1 and TRBJ2-1; 7 bases fit TRBD2. The CDR3 sequence is 13 residues long. Looked up from germline, CDR1 is SQVTM and CDR2 is ANQGSEA. With V trimmed by 7 bases and J by 2 bases, 5 bases remained unmatched. CDR3 sequence: CSGGRSTYNEQFF. CDR3 DNA: TGCAGCGGCGGGAGAAGCACCTACAATGAGCAGTTCTTC.

Only a few counts were recorded for this clone. V gene TRBV27 combines with J gene TRBJ1-2; D is perhaps TRBD1 (5 bases). The CDR3 is made up of 11 amino acids. Trimming left V 5 bases short and J 6 bases short, with 7 bases between. The germline V gene encodes CDR1 MNHEY and CDR2 SMNVEV (reference sequence). The CDR3 here is CASSEGDGYTF. The CDR3 nucleotides are TGTGCCAGCAGTGAAGGGGATGGCTACACCTTC.

J is TRBJ2-7 and V is TRBV28; the match to TRBD2 covers 10 bases. The length of the CDR3 is 15 residues. Trimming at V came to 5 bases and at J to 1 base, leaving 5 bases not matched to a gene. Germline lookup yields CDR1 MDHEN and CDR2 SYDVKM. CDR3 region: CASSRGTSVSYEQYF. CDR3 nucleotides: TGTGCCAGCAGTCGCGGGACTAGCGTGTCCTACGAGCAGTACTTC.

The rearrangement uses TRBV30 and TRBJ2-1; D unclear. CDR1 and CDR2 (germline): GTSNPN, SVGIG (reference sequence). The CDR3 has 14 residues. The germline V and J ends were trimmed by 1 base and 5 bases, with 12 bases remaining between them. For the CDR3, the DNA is TGTGCCTGGAGTGGGCGGTGGTCGGACAATGAGCAGTTCTTC. Amino acid sequence: CAWSGRWSDNEQFF.

This chain uses TRBV28 with TRBJ1-2; no firm D call. Germline lookup yields CDR1 MDHEN and CDR2 SYDVKM. The CDR3 has 16 amino acids. V was pared by 8 bases and J by 0 bases, with 19 bases between. The CDR3 DNA is TGTGCCAGCCCCGCACCGCTCACGGGAACTAACTATGGCTACACCTTC. Residues: CASPAPLTGTNYGYTF.

This clone was found a few times. This rearrangement joins TRBV5-6 to TRBJ2-2; D is unresolved. V was pared by 2 bases and J by 6 bases, with 2 bases between. The CDR3 has 11 amino acids. Germline loops: CDR1 SGHDT, CDR2 YYEEEE. The CDR3 bases are TGTGCCAGCAGCTTCGCCGGGGAGCTGTTTTTT. Its protein product is CASSFAGELFF.

This CDR3 reads CASRSSGGANTGELFF. The CDR3 DNA reads as TGTGCCAGCAGGTCTAGCGGGGGGGCAAACACCGGGGAGCTGTTTTTT. J is TRBJ2-2 and V is TRBV27; 12 nucleotides align to TRBD2. The CDR3 has 16 amino acids. The V segment lost 6 bases and the J segment 2 bases; nucleotides outside the gene matches: 4. Germline CDR1 is MNHEY and CDR2 is SMNVEV (reference sequence).

This clone showed up just once. The chain has TRBV28 and TRBJ2-2; maybe TRBD2 (5 bases). The CDR3 has 13 residues. V lost 6 bases and J lost 7, with 12 bases in between. The germline gives CDR1 MDHEN, CDR2 SYDVKM. CDR3: CASRQDTSGELFF. The CDR3 DNA sequence: TGTGCCAGCAGACAAGACACTAGCGGGGAGCTGTTTTTT.

The J gene is TRBJ1-2, the V gene TRBV7-9; perhaps TRBD1 as D (6 bases). The V and J ends lost 5 bases and 13 bases respectively, with 8 bases between them. Germline CDR1 is SEHNR and CDR2 is FQNEAQ (reference sequence). This CDR3 is built from 9 residues. The CDR3 region is CASSPQGTF. The CDR3 DNA reads as TGTGCCAGCAGCCCACAGGGCACCTTC.

This clone turned up a few times. V and J are TRBV4-3 and TRBJ2-3, with 12 bases that match TRBD2. The V gene end was trimmed by 7 bases and the J gene end by 0 bases; junction bases not matched to a gene: 11. The germline CDR1 and CDR2 sequences are LGHNA and YSLEER. The CDR3 consists of 18 residues. The CDR3 coding sequence is TGCGCCAGCAAGTTGACTAGCGGGGGTTCCACTAGCACAGATACGCAGTATTTT. It specifies CASKLTSGGSTSTDTQYF.

The chain is built from TRBV10-3 and TRBJ1-4; possible D gene TRBD1, 6 bases. CDR1 is ENHRY and CDR2 is SYGVKD in the germline V gene. The V end was cut by 6 bases, the J end by 5 bases, with 13 bases between. The CDR3 runs to 14 residues. This CDR3 is CAISEGESNEKLFF. CDR3 coding DNA: TGTGCCATCAGCGAGGGGGAGAGCAATGAAAAACTGTTTTTT.

This chain links TRBV5-8 with TRBJ2-7; D not resolved. The CDR3 is 14 residues long. V lost 4 bases to trimming and J lost 3 bases, with 14 bases between them. The germline V gene encodes CDR1 SGHTS and CDR2 YDEGEE. The CDR3: CASSLDMAYYEQYF. CDR3 sequence (DNA): TGTGCCAGCAGCCTTGATATGGCTTACTACGAGCAGTACTTC. Full variable domain (rest looked up from reference TRBV5-8 and TRBJ2-7): EAGVTQSPTHLIKTRGQQATLRCSPISGHTSVYWYQQALGLGLQFLLWYDEGEERNRGNFPPRFSGRQFPNYSSELNVNALELEDSALYLCASSLDMAYYEQYFGPGTRLTVT.

The gene calls are TRBV2 and TRBJ1-2; 9 nucleotides match TRBD1. The germline V gene encodes CDR1 SNHLY and CDR2 FYNNEI. Trimming cost V 4 bases and J 6 bases; bases outside gene matches: 3. The CDR3 is made up of 13 amino acids. CDR3 DNA: TGTGCCAGCAGTGGAAGACAGGGGGATGGCTACACCTTC. This translates into CASSGRQGDGYTF.

In this sample, this clone turned up a few times. This chain joins TRBV5-5 and TRBJ2-1, with D tentatively TRBD1 (5 bases). V dropped 2 bases and J dropped 12 bases, with 12 bases sitting between them. Germline loops: CDR1 SGHKS, CDR2 YYEKEE (reference sequence). This CDR3 is built from 12 residues. CDR3 sequence (DNA): TGTGCCAGCAGCTTCTTAGGGGCCCGGCAGTTCTTC. Translated: CASSFLGARQFF.